The sequence of this TCR beta chain was determined in a study of memory CD4+ T cells and cytomegalovirus serostatus. Data came from immunoSEQ multiplex PCR; TCRdb stores just in-frame clones and leaves some out. The sample has about 61,000 clones, more than 75% seen once. Per the germline V gene, CDR1 is SGHTA and CDR2 is FQGTGA. CDR3 size: 13 residues. J gave up 1 base and V 5 bases, and 1 base lay outside the gene matches. Single viable CD3+CD4+CD8-CD45RO+ cells were sorted as the memory CD4+ T cells. This chain joins TRBV7-3 and TRBJ1-1; the match to TRBD1 covers 7 bases. The receptor's source is an adult in good health and CMV-seronegative. Material for sequencing was memory CD4+ T cells from blood. CDR3 residues: CASSGDRNTEAFF. Here the CDR3 DNA reads TGTGCCAGCAGCGGGGACAGGAACACTGAAGCTTTCTTT.